This record concerns one T cell receptor (beta chain) sequence. The antigen it recognizes is unknown. The record has no base qualities; no much larger clone is one base away. The data stem from a study of T cell responses to AZD1222 COVID-19 vaccine (dated by TCRdb to about 2021). For the wider study: AZD1222 recipients given second doses at about 4 weeks or at about 12 weeks were pooled, since spike-specific TCR depth and breadth were not found to differ between the two schedules. TCR sequencing was performed for 230 to 250 trial participants, of whom around 210 were given two doses of AZD1222 and about 25 were given two doses of MenACWY control vaccine. Trial participants were enrolled by age into subgroups of 18-55, 56-69 and 70-plus years, and around 150, 28 and 57 TCR-sequenced participants, respectively, were included in these subgroups.

From the cysteine up to the phenylalanine, the CDR3 has a length of 13 residues. Only CDR3 DNA is held: 39 bases, read in frame from base 1. Sequences LNHDA (CDR1) and SQIVND (CDR2) are obtained from the germline V gene (reference sequence). A distance of 13 bases separates the germline ends of V and J, which lose 6 bases and 5 bases respectively. The CDR3 regions of human TCRbeta chains were subjected to immunosequencing. For the original study's pipeline: TCRs in the repertoires were compared against a reference library of SARS-CoV-2-specific TCRs that had been generated with the MIRA antigen-specificity platform. Breadth meant the fraction of unique TCRs that were SARS-CoV-2-associated, whereas depth meant the fraction of total T cells that were SARS-CoV-2-associated. Using the MIRA data, each spike-specific TCR was assigned both to the spike region to which the TCR was reactive and to a CD4 or CD8 class. Log10-transformed breadth and depth values were compared by one-way ANOVA with Sidak's multiple comparisons tests. This immuneACCESS table, as held by TCRdb, lists in-frame sequences with V and J called but not all clones. Of the missing ones, under half trace to an unresolved V gene in checked studies; the others have no known cause. The D gene and trimming were derived from the DNA, and the V and J assignments and clone size from that table. The sample yields about 140,000 clones; more than 90% were counted once. Together, the top ten hold about 3.2% of the sample.

Per the publication, the time point label means: baseline before first vaccination. Samples from vaccinated people were obtained from the UK trials COV001 and COV002, which included a single-blind randomized controlled phase 2/3 trial of AZD1222 (ChAdOx1 nCoV-19) in healthy adults. For TCRbeta chain sequencing, PBMC samples were collected from trial participants at day 0 and at day 28 after the second dose. The full study reports these points: The vaccine-associated CD4 TCRs covered the entire spike protein, and the dominant responses fell in regions 160-218 and 743-854. Epitopes outside the regions mutated in the B.1.351 and B.1.1.7 variants were reportedly recognized by nearly half of the unique spike-specific TCRs. Only five or six AZD1222 recipients were SARS-CoV-2 seropositive at baseline, limiting conclusions about previously exposed vaccinees. In the small 56-69-year group, the increase in depth fell short of significance, most likely because of low power. After two AZD1222 doses, both the breadth and the depth of spike-specific TCRs were significantly higher than at day 0 and than in MenACWY recipients. Participants were mostly white British, with more females than males. The authors suggested clonal diversity may have been underestimated. No day 14 peak-response samples were available, so repertoires were characterized only after the peak T cell response.

This TCR was sampled from an adult in good health. The chain joins TRBV19 to TRBJ1-2, with the D gene not confidently named. The source material was peripheral blood, sampled on day 0 of AZD1222 vaccination. DNA sequence: TGTGCCAGTAGGTCGGGCGGGAGATATGGCTACACCTTC. It codes for CASRSGGRYGYTF. Beyond the CDR3, the reference TRBV19 and TRBJ1-2 genes provide the residues; the full variable domain reads: DGGITQSPKYLFRKEGQNVTLSCEQNLNHDAMYWYRQDPGQGLRLIYYSQIVNDFQKGDIAEGYSVSREKKESFPLTVTSAQKNPTAFYLCASRSGGRYGYTFGSGTRLTVV.